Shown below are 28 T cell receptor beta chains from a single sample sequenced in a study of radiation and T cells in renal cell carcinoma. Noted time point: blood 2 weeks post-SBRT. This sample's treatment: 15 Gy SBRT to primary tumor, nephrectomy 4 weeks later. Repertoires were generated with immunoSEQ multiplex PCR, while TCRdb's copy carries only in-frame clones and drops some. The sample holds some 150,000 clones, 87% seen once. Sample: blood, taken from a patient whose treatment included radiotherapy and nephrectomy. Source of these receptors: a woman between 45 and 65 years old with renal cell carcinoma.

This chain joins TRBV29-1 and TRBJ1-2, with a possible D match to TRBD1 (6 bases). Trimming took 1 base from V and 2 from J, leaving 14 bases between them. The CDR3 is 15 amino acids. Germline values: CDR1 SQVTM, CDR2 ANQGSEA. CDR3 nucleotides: TGCAGCGTTGAAGCGGGGGCAACTTCCAACTATGGCTACACCTTC. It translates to CSVEAGATSNYGYTF.

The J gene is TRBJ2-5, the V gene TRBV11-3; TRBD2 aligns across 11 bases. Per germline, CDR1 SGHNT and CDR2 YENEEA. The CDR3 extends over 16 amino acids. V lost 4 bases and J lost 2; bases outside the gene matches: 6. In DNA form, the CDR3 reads TGTGCCAGCAGCTCGGAACTAGCGGGGGAACAAGAGACCCAGTACTTC. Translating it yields CASSSELAGEQETQYF.

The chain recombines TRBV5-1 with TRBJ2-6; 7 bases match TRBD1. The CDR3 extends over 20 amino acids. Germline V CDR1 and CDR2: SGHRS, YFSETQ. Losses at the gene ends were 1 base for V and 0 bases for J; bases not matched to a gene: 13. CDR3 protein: CASSLNGPGQVISGANVLTF. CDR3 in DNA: TGCGCCAGCAGCTTGAATGGACCTGGACAGGTAATCTCTGGGGCCAACGTCCTGACTTTC.

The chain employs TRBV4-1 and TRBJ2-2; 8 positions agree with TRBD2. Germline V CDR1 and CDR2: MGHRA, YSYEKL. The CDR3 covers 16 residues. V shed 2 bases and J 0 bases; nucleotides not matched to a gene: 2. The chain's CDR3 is CASSQRTSTNTGELFF. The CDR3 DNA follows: TGCGCCAGCAGCCAACGGACTAGCACGAACACCGGGGAGCTGTTTTTT.

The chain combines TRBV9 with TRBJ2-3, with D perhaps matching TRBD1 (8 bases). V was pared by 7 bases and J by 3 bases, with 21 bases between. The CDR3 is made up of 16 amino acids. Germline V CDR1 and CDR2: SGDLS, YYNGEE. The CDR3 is CASSAGTTGATDTQYF. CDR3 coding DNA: TGTGCCAGCTCAGCGGGGACGACAGGGGCGACAGATACGCAGTATTTT.

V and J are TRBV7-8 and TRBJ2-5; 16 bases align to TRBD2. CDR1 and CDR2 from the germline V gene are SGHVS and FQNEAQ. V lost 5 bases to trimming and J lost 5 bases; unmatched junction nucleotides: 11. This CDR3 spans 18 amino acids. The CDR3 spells CASSAPPGLAGGRETQYF. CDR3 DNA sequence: TGTGCCAGCAGCGCGCCCCCGGGACTAGCGGGGGGGAGGGAGACCCAGTACTTC. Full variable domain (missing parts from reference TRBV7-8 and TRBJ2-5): GAGVSQSPRYKVAKRGQDVALRCDPISGHVSLFWYQQALGQGPEFLTYFQNEAQLDKSGLPSDRFFAERPEGSVSTLKIQRTQQEDSAVYLCASSAPPGLAGGRETQYFGPGTRLLVL.

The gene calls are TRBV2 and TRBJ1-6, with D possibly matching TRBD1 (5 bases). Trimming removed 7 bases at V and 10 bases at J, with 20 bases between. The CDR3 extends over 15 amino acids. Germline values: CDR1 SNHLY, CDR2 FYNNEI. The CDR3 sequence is CASTKGDRFSSPLHF. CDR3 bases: TGTGCCAGCACTAAAGGGGACCGTTTCTCGTCACCCCTCCACTTT.

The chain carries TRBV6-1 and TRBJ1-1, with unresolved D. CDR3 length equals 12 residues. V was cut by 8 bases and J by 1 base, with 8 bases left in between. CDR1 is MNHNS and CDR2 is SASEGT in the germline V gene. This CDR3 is CASVSRNTEAFF. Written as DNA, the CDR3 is TGTGCCAGCGTTTCTAGGAACACTGAAGCTTTCTTT.

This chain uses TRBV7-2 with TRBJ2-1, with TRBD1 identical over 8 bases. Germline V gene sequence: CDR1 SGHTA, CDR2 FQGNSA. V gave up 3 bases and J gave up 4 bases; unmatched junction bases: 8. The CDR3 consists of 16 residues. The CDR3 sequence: CASSFKAGGGYNEQFF. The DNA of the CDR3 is TGTGCCAGCAGCTTTAAGGCAGGGGGCGGGTACAATGAGCAGTTCTTC. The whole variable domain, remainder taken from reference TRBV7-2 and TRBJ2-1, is GAGVSQSPSNKVTEKGKDVELRCDPISGHTALYWYRQSLGQGLEFLIYFQGNSAPDKSGLPSDRFSAERTGGSVSTLTIQRTQQEDSAVYLCASSFKAGGGYNEQFFGPGTRLTVL.

CDR3 sequence (DNA): TGTGCCAGCAGCCCAACAGGGCCCTCTGGAAACACCATATATTTT. Translating it yields CASSPTGPSGNTIYF. The V call is TRBV7-6, the J call TRBJ1-3; TRBD1 is a possible D gene (6 bases). V lost 5 bases, J lost 0 bases, and 11 bases lay in between. This CDR3 has 15 residues. Per the germline V gene, CDR1 is SGHVS and CDR2 is FNYEAQ.

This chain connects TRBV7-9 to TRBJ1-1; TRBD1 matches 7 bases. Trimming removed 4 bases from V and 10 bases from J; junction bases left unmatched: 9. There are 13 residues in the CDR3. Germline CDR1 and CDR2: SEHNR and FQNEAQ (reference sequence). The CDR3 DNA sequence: TGTGCCAGCAGCTACGGACAGGTTCAGGTAGCTTTCTTT. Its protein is CASSYGQVQVAFF.

The CDR3 bases are TGTGCCAGCAGCCCCTTGGGCGGGGGGCCGTGGGATACGCAGTATTTT. Translated, it gives CASSPLGGGPWDTQYF. This chain links TRBV9 with TRBJ2-3, with 8 bases aligning to TRBD2. The CDR3 covers 16 residues. V gave up 4 bases and J gave up 6 bases; unmatched junction bases: 13. Germline CDR1 SGDLS, CDR2 YYNGEE. The variable domain in full, with the rest retrieved from reference TRBV9 and TRBJ2-3, is DSGVTQTPKHLITATGQRVTLRCSPRSGDLSVYWYQQSLDQGLQFLIQYYNGEERAKGNILERFSAQQFPDLHSELNLSSLELGDSALYFCASSPLGGGPWDTQYFGPGTRLTVL.

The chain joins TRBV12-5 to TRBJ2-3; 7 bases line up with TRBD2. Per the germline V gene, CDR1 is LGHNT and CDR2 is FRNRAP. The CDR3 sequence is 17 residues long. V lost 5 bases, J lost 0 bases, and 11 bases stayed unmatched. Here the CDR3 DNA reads TGTGCTAGTGGTCTGACCGGACTAGACCATAGCACAGATACGCAGTATTTT. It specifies CASGLTGLDHSTDTQYF.

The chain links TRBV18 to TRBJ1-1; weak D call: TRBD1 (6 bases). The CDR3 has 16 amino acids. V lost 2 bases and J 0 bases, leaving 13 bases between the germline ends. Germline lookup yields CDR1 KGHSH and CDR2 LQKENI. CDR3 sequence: CASSPVPGQLNTEAFF. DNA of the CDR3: TGTGCCAGCTCACCAGTTCCGGGACAACTGAACACTGAAGCTTTCTTT.

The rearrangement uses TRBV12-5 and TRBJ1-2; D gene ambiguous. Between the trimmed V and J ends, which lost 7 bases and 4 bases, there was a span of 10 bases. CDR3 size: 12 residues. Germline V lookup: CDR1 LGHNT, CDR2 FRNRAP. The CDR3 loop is CASALDFYGYTF. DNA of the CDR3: TGTGCTAGTGCCCTTGACTTCTATGGCTACACCTTC.

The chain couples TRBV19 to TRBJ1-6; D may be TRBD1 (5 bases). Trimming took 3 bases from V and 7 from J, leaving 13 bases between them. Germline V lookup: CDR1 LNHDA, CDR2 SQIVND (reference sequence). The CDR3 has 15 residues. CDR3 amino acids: CASSIGGWENSPLHF. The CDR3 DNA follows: TGTGCCAGTAGTATCGGGGGTTGGGAGAATTCACCCCTCCACTTT.

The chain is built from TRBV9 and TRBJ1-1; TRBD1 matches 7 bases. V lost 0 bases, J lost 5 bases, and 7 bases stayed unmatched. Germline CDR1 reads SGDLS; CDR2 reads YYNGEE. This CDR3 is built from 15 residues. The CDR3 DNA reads TGTGCCAGCAGCGTAGGCGACAGGGTAGGAACTGAAGCTTTCTTT. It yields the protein CASSVGDRVGTEAFF.

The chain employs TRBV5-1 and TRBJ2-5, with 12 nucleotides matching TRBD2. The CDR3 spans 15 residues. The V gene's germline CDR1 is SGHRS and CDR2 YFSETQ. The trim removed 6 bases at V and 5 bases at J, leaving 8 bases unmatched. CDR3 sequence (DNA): TGCGCCAGCAAACTAGCGGGGGGCGCCAGGGAGACCCAGTACTTC. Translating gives CASKLAGGARETQYF.

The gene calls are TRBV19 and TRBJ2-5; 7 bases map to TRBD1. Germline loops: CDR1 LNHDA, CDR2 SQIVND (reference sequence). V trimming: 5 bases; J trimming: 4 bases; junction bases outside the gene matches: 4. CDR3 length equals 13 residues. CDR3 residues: CASSSHRGETQYF. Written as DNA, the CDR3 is TGTGCCAGTAGTTCCCACAGGGGAGAGACCCAGTACTTC.

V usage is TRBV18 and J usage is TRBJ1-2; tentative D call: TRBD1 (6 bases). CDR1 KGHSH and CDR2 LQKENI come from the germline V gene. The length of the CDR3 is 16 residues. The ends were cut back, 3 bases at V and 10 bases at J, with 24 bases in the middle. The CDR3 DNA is TGTGCCAGCTCACCTGAAGAGGGGGGCCTACAATCGCCCTACACCTTC. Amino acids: CASSPEEGGLQSPYTF.

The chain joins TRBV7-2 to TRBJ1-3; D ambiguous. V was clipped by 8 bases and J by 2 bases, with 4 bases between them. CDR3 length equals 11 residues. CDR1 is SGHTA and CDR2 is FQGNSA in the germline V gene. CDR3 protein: CASGTGNTIYF. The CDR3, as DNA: TGTGCCAGCGGAACTGGAAACACCATATATTTT.

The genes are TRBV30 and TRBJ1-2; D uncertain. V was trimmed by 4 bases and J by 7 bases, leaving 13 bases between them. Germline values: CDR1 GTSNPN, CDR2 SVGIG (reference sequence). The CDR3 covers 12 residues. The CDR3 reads CAWTPAGSGYTF. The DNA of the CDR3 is TGTGCCTGGACTCCGGCGGGGTCTGGCTACACCTTC. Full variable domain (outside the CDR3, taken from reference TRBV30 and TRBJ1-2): SQTIHQWPATLVQPVGSPLSLECTVEGTSNPNLYWYRQAAGRGLQLLFYSVGIGQISSEVPQNLSASRPQDRQFILSSKKLLLSDSGFYLCAWTPAGSGYTFGSGTRLTVV.

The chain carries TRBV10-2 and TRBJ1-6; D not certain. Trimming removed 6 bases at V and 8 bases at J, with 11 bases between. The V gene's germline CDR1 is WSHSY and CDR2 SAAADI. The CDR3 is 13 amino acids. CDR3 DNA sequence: TGCGCCAGCAGGGTTGACACCGATTCACCCCTCCACTTT. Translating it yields CASRVDTDSPLHF.

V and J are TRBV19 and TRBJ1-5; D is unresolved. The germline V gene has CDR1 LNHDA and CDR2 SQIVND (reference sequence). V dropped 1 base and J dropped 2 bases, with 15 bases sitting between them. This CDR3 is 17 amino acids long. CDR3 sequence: CASSIGDHMRGNQPQHF. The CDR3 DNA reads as TGTGCCAGTAGTATAGGAGACCATATGAGGGGCAATCAGCCCCAGCATTTT.

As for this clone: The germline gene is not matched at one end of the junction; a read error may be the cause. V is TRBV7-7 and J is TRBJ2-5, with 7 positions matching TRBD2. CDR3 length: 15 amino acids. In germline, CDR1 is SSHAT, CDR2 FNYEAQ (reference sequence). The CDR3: CASSLTGGFVETQYF. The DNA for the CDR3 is TGTGCTAGCAGCTTAACGGGGGGATTCGTAGAGACCCAGTACTTC.

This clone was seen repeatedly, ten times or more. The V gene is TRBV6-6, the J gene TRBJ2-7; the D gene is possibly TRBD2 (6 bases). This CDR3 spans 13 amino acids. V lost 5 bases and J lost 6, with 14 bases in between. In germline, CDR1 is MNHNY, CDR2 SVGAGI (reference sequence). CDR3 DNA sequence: TGTGCCAGCAGTGGGCGGGAACGGGGCGAGCAGTACTTC. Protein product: CASSGRERGEQYF.

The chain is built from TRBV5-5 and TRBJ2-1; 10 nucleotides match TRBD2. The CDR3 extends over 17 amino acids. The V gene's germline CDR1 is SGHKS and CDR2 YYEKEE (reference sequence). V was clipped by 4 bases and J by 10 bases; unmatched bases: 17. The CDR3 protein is CASSPFPQRGGLGEQFF. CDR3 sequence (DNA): TGTGCCAGCAGCCCGTTCCCCCAGCGGGGGGGCCTGGGGGAGCAGTTCTTC.

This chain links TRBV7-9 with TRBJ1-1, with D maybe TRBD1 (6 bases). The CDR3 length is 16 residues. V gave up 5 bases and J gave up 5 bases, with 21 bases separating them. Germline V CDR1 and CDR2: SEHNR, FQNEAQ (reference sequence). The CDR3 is CASSPGQPGKGTEAFF. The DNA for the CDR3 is TGTGCCAGCAGCCCAGGACAGCCAGGGAAGGGGACTGAAGCTTTCTTT. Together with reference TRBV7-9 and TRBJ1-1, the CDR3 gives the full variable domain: DTGVSQNPRHKITKRGQNVTFRCDPISEHNRLYWYRQTLGQGPEFLTYFQNEAQLEKSRLLSDRFSAERPKGSFSTLEIQRTEQGDSAMYLCASSPGQPGKGTEAFFGQGTRLTVV.